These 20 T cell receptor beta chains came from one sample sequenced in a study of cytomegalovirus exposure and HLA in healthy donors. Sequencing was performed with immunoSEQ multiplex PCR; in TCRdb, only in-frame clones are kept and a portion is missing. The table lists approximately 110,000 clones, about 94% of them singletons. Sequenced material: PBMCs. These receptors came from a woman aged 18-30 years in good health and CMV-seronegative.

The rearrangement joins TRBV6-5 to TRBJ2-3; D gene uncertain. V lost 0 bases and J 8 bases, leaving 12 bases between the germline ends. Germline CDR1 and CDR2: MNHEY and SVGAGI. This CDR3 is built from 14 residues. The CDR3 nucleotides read TGTGCCAGCAGTTACTCGATTGCTAGAAGTACGCAGTATTTT. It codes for CASSYSIARSTQYF.

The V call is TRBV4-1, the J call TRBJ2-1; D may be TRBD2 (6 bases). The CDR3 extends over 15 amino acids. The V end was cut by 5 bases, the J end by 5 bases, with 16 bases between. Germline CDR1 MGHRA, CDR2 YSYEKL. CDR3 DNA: TGCGCCAGCAGCTCCGGGACTCACGGGAACAATGAGCAGTTCTTC. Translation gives CASSSGTHGNNEQFF.

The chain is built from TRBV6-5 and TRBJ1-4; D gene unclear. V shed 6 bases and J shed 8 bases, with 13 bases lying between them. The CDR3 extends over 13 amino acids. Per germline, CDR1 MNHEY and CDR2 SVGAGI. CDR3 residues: CASSRHGSEKLFF. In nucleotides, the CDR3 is TGTGCCAGCAGCAGACATGGGAGCGAAAAACTGTTTTTT.

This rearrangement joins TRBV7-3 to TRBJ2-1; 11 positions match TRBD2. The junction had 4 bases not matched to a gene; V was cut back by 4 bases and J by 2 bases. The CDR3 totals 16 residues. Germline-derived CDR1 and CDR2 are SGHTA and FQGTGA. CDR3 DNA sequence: TGTGCCAGCAGCTCACTAGCGGGGGCCACCTACAATGAGCAGTTCTTC. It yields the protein CASSSLAGATYNEQFF.

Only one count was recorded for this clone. CDR3: CASSYTKTGNEAFF. In DNA, the CDR3 is TGTGCCAGCAGTTACACGAAGACAGGGAATGAAGCTTTCTTT. V is TRBV6-5 and J is TRBJ1-1; 7 nucleotides match TRBD1. The CDR3 has 14 amino acids. Germline CDR1 and CDR2: MNHEY and SVGAGI. The V segment lost 2 bases and the J segment 7 bases; nucleotides outside the gene matches: 7.

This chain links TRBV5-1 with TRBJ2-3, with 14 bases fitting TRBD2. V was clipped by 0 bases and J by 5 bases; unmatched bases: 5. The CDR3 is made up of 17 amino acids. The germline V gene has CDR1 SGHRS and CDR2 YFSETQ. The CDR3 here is CASSLGLAGGPGDTQYF. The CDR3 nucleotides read TGCGCCAGCAGCTTGGGACTAGCGGGGGGGCCAGGAGATACGCAGTATTTT.

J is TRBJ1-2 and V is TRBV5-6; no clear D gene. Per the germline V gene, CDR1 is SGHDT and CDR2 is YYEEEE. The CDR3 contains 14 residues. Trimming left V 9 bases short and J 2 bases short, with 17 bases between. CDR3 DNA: TGTGCCACCAACTTCGTTGGAGGGAACTATGGCTACACCTTC. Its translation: CATNFVGGNYGYTF.

The CDR3 nucleotides are TGTGCCAGCAGCGTAGAGGGGCAGTTTAGTGAGCAGTACTTC. Translated, it gives CASSVEGQFSEQYF. The rearrangement links TRBV9 to TRBJ2-7, with D tentatively TRBD1 (5 bases). V lost 0 bases to trimming and J lost 7 bases, with 14 bases between them. The CDR3 is made up of 14 amino acids. The V gene's germline CDR1 is SGDLS and CDR2 YYNGEE. Together with reference TRBV9 and TRBJ2-7, the CDR3 gives the full variable domain: DSGVTQTPKHLITATGQRVTLRCSPRSGDLSVYWYQQSLDQGLQFLIQYYNGEERAKGNILERFSAQQFPDLHSELNLSSLELGDSALYFCASSVEGQFSEQYFGPGTRLTVT.

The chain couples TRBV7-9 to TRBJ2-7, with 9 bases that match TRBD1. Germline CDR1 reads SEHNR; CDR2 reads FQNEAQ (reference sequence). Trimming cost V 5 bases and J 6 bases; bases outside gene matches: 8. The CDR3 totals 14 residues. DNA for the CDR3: TGTGCCAGCAGCCCACCCGGGACAGGGATCGAGCAGTACTTC. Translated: CASSPPGTGIEQYF.

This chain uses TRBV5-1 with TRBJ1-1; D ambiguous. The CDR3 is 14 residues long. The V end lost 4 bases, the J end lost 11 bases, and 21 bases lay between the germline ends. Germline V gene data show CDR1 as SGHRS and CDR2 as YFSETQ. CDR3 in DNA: TGCGCCAGCAGCCTAGACGTGGAGGTAGGTTCGGCTTTCTTT. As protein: CASSLDVEVGSAFF.

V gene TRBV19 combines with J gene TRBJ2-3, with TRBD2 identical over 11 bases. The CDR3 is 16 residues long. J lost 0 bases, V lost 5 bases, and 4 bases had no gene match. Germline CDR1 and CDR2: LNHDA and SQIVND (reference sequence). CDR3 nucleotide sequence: TGTGCCAGTAGTCAATGGACTAGCGGGAGCACAGATACGCAGTATTTT. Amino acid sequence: CASSQWTSGSTDTQYF.

The CDR3, as DNA: TGTGCCAGCAGTGTCTCGGGACTAGCGGCAAATGAGCAGTTCTTC. This sequence encodes CASSVSGLAANEQFF. J is TRBJ2-1 and V is TRBV25-1; 11 bases align to TRBD2. Germline-derived CDR1 and CDR2 are MGHDK and SYGVNS. Germline trimming cut 4 bases from V and 7 bases from J; bases unmatched to any gene: 6. The CDR3 is 15 residues long.

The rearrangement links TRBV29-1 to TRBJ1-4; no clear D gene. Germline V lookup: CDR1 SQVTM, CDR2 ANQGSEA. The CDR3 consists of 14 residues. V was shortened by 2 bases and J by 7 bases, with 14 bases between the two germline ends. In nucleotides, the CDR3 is TGCAGCGTTGAACGAGGGCAATTAGGTGAAAAACTGTTTTTT. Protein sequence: CSVERGQLGEKLFF.

The CDR3 loop is CASSQGTPYGYTF. CDR3 sequence (DNA): TGCGCCAGCAGCCAGGGTACCCCCTATGGCTACACCTTC. The genes are TRBV5-1 and TRBJ1-2; D might be TRBD1 (5 bases). CDR3 length equals 13 residues. Trimming shortened V by 4 bases and J by 4 bases, and 11 bases separated the two germline ends. In germline, CDR1 is SGHRS, CDR2 YFSETQ.

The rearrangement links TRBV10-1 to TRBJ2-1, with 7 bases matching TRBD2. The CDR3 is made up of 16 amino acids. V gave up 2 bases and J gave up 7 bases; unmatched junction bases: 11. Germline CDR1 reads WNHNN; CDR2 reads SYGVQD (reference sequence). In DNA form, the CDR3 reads TGCGCCAGCAGTGAGGTCGGGCTAGCGGCAAAAAATGAGCAGTTCTTC. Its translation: CASSEVGLAAKNEQFF.

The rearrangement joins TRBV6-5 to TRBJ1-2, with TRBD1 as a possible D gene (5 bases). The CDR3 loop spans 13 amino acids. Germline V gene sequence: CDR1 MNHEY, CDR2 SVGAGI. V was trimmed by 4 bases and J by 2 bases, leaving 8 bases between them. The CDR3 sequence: CASSLTVNYGYTF. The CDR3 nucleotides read TGTGCCAGCAGTTTGACAGTAAACTATGGCTACACCTTC.

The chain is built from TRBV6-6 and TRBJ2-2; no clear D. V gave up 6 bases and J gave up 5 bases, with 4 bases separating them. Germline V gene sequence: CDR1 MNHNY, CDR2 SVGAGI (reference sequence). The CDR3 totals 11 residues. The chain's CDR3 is CASSRTGELFF. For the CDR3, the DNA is TGTGCCAGCAGCAGAACCGGGGAGCTGTTTTTT.

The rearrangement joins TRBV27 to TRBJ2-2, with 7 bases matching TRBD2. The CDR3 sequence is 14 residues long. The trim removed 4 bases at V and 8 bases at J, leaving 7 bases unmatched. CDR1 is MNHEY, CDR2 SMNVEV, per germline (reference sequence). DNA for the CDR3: TGTGCCAGCAGTTCATGGACTAGTCTGGGGGAGCTGTTTTTT. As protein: CASSSWTSLGELFF.

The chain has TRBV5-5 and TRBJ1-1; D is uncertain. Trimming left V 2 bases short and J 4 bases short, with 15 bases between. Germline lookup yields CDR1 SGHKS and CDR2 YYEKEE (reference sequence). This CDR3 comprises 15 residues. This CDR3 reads CASSLDPLSGTEAFF. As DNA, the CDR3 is TGTGCCAGCAGCTTAGACCCCCTTAGCGGCACTGAAGCTTTCTTT.

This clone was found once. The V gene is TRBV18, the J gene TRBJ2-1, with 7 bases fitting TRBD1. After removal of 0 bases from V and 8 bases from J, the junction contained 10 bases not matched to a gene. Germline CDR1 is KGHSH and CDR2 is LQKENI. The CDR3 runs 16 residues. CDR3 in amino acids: CASSPPRQGFTDEQFF. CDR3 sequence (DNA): TGTGCCAGCTCACCACCCAGACAGGGATTTACAGATGAGCAGTTCTTC.